One and the same sample provided the 22 T cell receptor beta chains below, sequenced in a study of shared clonotypes between healthy human individuals. The method was immunoSEQ multiplex PCR; TCRdb's version includes in-frame clones alone and lacks a portion of them. The sample has 2.3 million or so clones, approximately 93% seen once. Sequencing was done on a sample of naive CD4+ T cells from PBMCs. The subset: CD45RA+ positively selected. These receptor sequences come from a man aged 18 to 29 in good health. Some clones in this sample may be carry-over from other donors' samples.

This chain joins TRBV7-9 and TRBJ2-2; D is unclear. V shed 6 bases and J shed 6 bases, with 14 bases lying between them. The CDR3 sequence is 14 residues long. From germline, CDR1 is SEHNR and CDR2 FQNEAQ (reference sequence). The CDR3, as DNA: TGTGCCAGCAGAGAAAGAGTCGACGCCGGGGAGCTGTTTTTT. It encodes CASRERVDAGELFF.

The J gene is TRBJ1-1, the V gene TRBV27; D possibly corresponds to TRBD1 (6 bases). Per germline, CDR1 MNHEY and CDR2 SMNVEV (reference sequence). V was cut by 6 bases and J by 0 bases, with 17 bases left in between. The CDR3 covers 16 residues. The CDR3 sequence: CASRTRTEGVNTEAFF. The CDR3 DNA sequence: TGTGCCAGCAGGACACGGACAGAAGGCGTGAACACTGAAGCTTTCTTT.

The J gene is TRBJ2-3, the V gene TRBV30; D may correspond to TRBD1 or TRBD2 (5 bases each). The germline V gene encodes CDR1 GTSNPN and CDR2 SVGIG (reference sequence). The V end lost 2 bases, the J end lost 0 bases, and 12 bases lay between the germline ends. The length of the CDR3 is 15 residues. The CDR3 nucleotides are TGTGCCTGGAGTTCCCCCAGGGAGAGCACAGATACGCAGTATTTT. It yields the protein CAWSSPRESTDTQYF. Full variable domain (missing parts from reference TRBV30 and TRBJ2-3): SQTIHQWPATLVQPVGSPLSLECTVEGTSNPNLYWYRQAAGRGLQLLFYSVGIGQISSEVPQNLSASRPQDRQFILSSKKLLLSDSGFYLCAWSSPRESTDTQYFGPGTRLTVL.

The V and J genes are TRBV5-6 and TRBJ2-7, with 10 bases that match TRBD1. This CDR3 is 15 amino acids long. V dropped 4 bases and J dropped 5; count of bases not matched to a gene: 9. Germline V gene lookup returns CDR1 SGHDT and CDR2 YYEEEE. The CDR3 nucleotides read TGTGCCAGCAGCCTGTCACCGGGACAGGGGCACGAGCAGTACTTC. It specifies CASSLSPGQGHEQYF.

The chain has TRBV4-3 and TRBJ2-3, with 7 bases aligning to TRBD1. After removal of 4 bases from V and 2 bases from J, the junction contained 9 bases not matched to a gene. CDR1 is LGHNA and CDR2 is YSLEER in the germline V gene. The CDR3 runs to 16 residues. The chain's CDR3 is CASSPGDRLYTDTQYF. The DNA for the CDR3 is TGCGCCAGCAGCCCCGGGGACAGACTGTACACAGATACGCAGTATTTT.

V usage is TRBV6-5 and J usage is TRBJ2-5; 8 nucleotides match TRBD1. The V and J ends lost 7 bases and 5 bases, in that order; junction bases with no gene match: 12. There are 15 residues in the CDR3. Germline V gene data show CDR1 as MNHEY and CDR2 as SVGAGI. The CDR3, as DNA: TGTGCCAGCACCCTGGACGGACAGGGTTGGGAGACCCAGTACTTC. It yields the protein CASTLDGQGWETQYF.

With respect to this clone: Within the sample, other DNA sequences also encode this same CDR3. The J gene is TRBJ1-2, the V gene TRBV7-9; no firm D call. CDR1 and CDR2 from the germline V gene are SEHNR and FQNEAQ (reference sequence). With 5 bases removed from V and 4 bases from J, the gap between germline ends came to 11 bases. The CDR3 contains 13 residues. The CDR3 loop reads CASSPDGIYGYTF. The DNA for the CDR3 is TGTGCCAGCAGCCCCGACGGGATCTATGGCTACACCTTC. Using reference TRBV7-9 and TRBJ1-2 for the parts outside the CDR3, the full variable domain is DTGVSQNPRHKITKRGQNVTFRCDPISEHNRLYWYRQTLGQGPEFLTYFQNEAQLEKSRLLSDRFSAERPKGSFSTLEIQRTEQGDSAMYLCASSPDGIYGYTFGSGTRLTVV.

This sequence joins TRBV28 and TRBJ2-5; TRBD1 is a possible D gene (6 bases). Trimming shortened V by 8 bases and J by 0 bases, and 7 bases separated the two germline ends. The CDR3 runs 12 residues. Germline V CDR1 and CDR2: MDHEN, SYDVKM. The DNA for the CDR3 is TGTGCCAGCCAGGGGTACCAAGAGACCCAGTACTTC. Its protein product is CASQGYQETQYF.

The genes are TRBV27 and TRBJ1-1, with TRBD1 matching over 9 bases. CDR1 is MNHEY and CDR2 is SMNVEV in the germline V gene (reference sequence). The J segment lost 10 bases and the V segment lost 8 bases, leaving 14 bases of the junction unmatched. CDR3 length equals 14 residues. CDR3 region: CASGSGQGSRGAFF. CDR3 DNA sequence: TGTGCCAGCGGATCAGGACAGGGGTCTCGAGGAGCTTTCTTT.

The genes are TRBV7-3 and TRBJ2-3; D is perhaps TRBD2 (6 bases). This CDR3 is 16 amino acids long. CDR1 and CDR2 (germline): SGHTA, FQGTGA. With 2 bases removed from V and 2 bases from J, the gap between germline ends came to 14 bases. CDR3 loop: CASSLGSGGITDTQYF. The CDR3 region has the DNA TGTGCCAGCAGCTTAGGTAGCGGAGGTATCACAGATACGCAGTATTTT.

The chain links TRBV28 to TRBJ1-5; TRBD1 aligns across 7 bases. The CDR3 is 14 amino acids. The V and J ends lost 10 bases and 2 bases, in that order; junction bases with no gene match: 8. CDR1 MDHEN and CDR2 SYDVKM come from the germline V gene. This chain's CDR3 is CATKTGRGNQPQHF. The DNA of the CDR3 is TGTGCCACTAAGACAGGGAGGGGCAATCAGCCCCAGCATTTT. The variable domain in full, with the rest retrieved from reference TRBV28 and TRBJ1-5, is DVKVTQSSRYLVKRTGEKVFLECVQDMDHENMFWYRQDPGLGLRLIYFSYDVKMKEKGDIPEGYSVSREKKERFSLILESASTNQTSMYLCATKTGRGNQPQHFGDGTRLSIL.

J is TRBJ2-1 and V is TRBV28, with unresolved D. V lost 3 bases and J 14 bases, leaving 11 bases between the germline ends. CDR3 length: 11 amino acids. CDR1 is MDHEN, CDR2 SYDVKM, per germline. CDR3 residues: CASSLRSREFF. The CDR3 DNA follows: TGTGCCAGCAGTTTGAGAAGTAGGGAGTTCTTC.

The chain employs TRBV30 and TRBJ2-2; maybe TRBD2 (6 bases). The CDR3 has 15 amino acids. The V and J ends lost 0 bases and 7 bases respectively, with 15 bases between them. Germline V gene data show CDR1 as GTSNPN and CDR2 as SVGIG (reference sequence). The CDR3 loop is CAWSVRGRYGGELFF. The CDR3, as DNA: TGTGCCTGGAGTGTACGGGGGAGATACGGCGGGGAGCTGTTTTTT.

This clone came up once. The V call is TRBV25-1, the J call TRBJ2-7; D uncertain. Germline loops: CDR1 MGHDK, CDR2 SYGVNS. The CDR3 is 11 amino acids. V was pared by 6 bases and J by 6 bases, with 9 bases between. CDR3 residues: CASSSVSEQYF. The DNA for the CDR3 is TGTGCCAGCAGCTCCGTCTCCGAGCAGTACTTC.

In regard to this clone: Within the sample, other DNA sequences also encode this same CDR3. V usage is TRBV2 and J usage is TRBJ1-1, with 7 nucleotides matching TRBD1. Trimming removed 6 bases from V and 0 bases from J; junction bases left unmatched: 1. The CDR3 is made up of 13 amino acids. Per germline, CDR1 SNHLY and CDR2 FYNNEI. CDR3: CASRGQLNTEAFF. DNA for the CDR3: TGTGCCAGCAGGGGACAGCTGAACACTGAAGCTTTCTTT.

The V gene is TRBV15, the J gene TRBJ1-5, with TRBD1 matching over 8 bases. J gave up 4 bases and V 3 bases, and 5 bases lay outside the gene matches. Germline V lookup: CDR1 LNHNV, CDR2 YYDKDF (reference sequence). CDR3 size: 15 residues. This CDR3 is CATSRSGTGNQPQHF. For the CDR3, the DNA is TGTGCCACCAGCAGGAGCGGGACAGGTAATCAGCCCCAGCATTTT.

This sequence joins TRBV4-1 and TRBJ2-7; D call uncertain. Germline V gene lookup returns CDR1 MGHRA and CDR2 YSYEKL. The V end was cut by 8 bases, the J end by 0 bases, with 11 bases between. The length of the CDR3 is 13 residues. CDR3: CASGETSSYEQYF. CDR3 in DNA: TGCGCCAGCGGGGAAACGAGCTCCTACGAGCAGTACTTC.

The chain recombines TRBV12-5 with TRBJ2-5; 9 bases match TRBD2. The germline V gene has CDR1 LGHNT and CDR2 FRNRAP. The CDR3 is 15 residues long. J gave up 4 bases and V 6 bases, and 9 bases lay outside the gene matches. CDR3: CASGPGLARPETQYF. CDR3 DNA: TGTGCTAGTGGGCCGGGACTAGCAAGGCCAGAGACCCAGTACTTC.

This sequence joins TRBV5-1 and TRBJ1-1; possibly TRBD1 for D (6 bases). Germline-derived CDR1 and CDR2 are SGHRS and YFSETQ. The CDR3 loop spans 14 amino acids. V was clipped by 3 bases and J by 7 bases, with 16 bases between them. The CDR3 region has the DNA TGCGCCAGCAGCTCCTTGGGGGGGGCGATTGAAGCTTTCTTT. Translated: CASSSLGGAIEAFF.

On this clone: Other DNA sequences in the same sample also yield this CDR3. DNA for the CDR3: TGCGCCAGCAAGGGACAGGGGGCAAACACTGAAGCTTTCTTT. Translation gives CASKGQGANTEAFF. This chain connects TRBV5-1 to TRBJ1-1, with TRBD1 matching over 12 bases. V was clipped by 6 bases and J by 2 bases; unmatched bases: 2. CDR1 is SGHRS, CDR2 YFSETQ, per germline. This CDR3 has 14 residues.

The chain has TRBV7-2 and TRBJ2-3; TRBD1 might be the D (5 bases). The CDR3 runs 12 residues. Germline V gene data show CDR1 as SGHTA and CDR2 as FQGNSA. V lost 8 bases and J lost 6, with 12 bases in between. CDR3 DNA sequence: TGTGCCAGCTCCGTTTCAGGGGATACGCAGTATTTT. Translated, it gives CASSVSGDTQYF.

A remark on this clone: This sample includes further DNA sequences coding for the same CDR3. The V and J genes are TRBV18 and TRBJ2-7; D is perhaps TRBD1 or TRBD2 (5 bases each). CDR1 is KGHSH and CDR2 is LQKENI in the germline V gene. This CDR3 contains 15 residues. Trimming cost V 2 bases and J 0 bases, with 11 bases left between them. CDR3 amino acids: CASSPGTGSSYEQYF. Here the CDR3 DNA reads TGTGCCAGCTCACCAGGGACGGGAAGCTCCTACGAGCAGTACTTC. Together with reference TRBV18 and TRBJ2-7, the CDR3 gives the full variable domain: NAGVMQNPRHLVRRRGQEARLRCSPMKGHSHVYWYRQLPEEGLKFMVYLQKENIIDESGMPKERFSAEFPKEGPSILRIQQVVRGDSAAYFCASSPGTGSSYEQYFGPGTRLTVT.